A single sample is the source of the 21 T cell receptor beta chains below, sequenced in a study of cytomegalovirus exposure and HLA in healthy donors. The primer mix had 60 Vbeta and 13 Jbeta primers. Profiled with immunoSEQ multiplex PCR; TCRdb holds only in-frame clones, not every one. In all, the sample yields about 60,000 clones. What was sequenced was PBMCs. The receptors shown here come from a man aged 50 to 59 in good health and CMV-seropositive.

This CDR3 reads CASSAAGGFSYNEQFF. CDR3 coding DNA: TGTGCCAGTAGTGCGGCGGGCGGATTCTCCTACAATGAGCAGTTCTTC. The chain employs TRBV19 and TRBJ2-1, with a weak D call TRBD2 (5 bases). The CDR3 runs to 16 residues. V was clipped by 5 bases and J by 0 bases, with 14 bases between them. Germline V gene lookup returns CDR1 LNHDA and CDR2 SQIVND (reference sequence).

The chain carries TRBV5-6 and TRBJ2-5; TRBD1 might be the D (6 bases). CDR1 SGHDT and CDR2 YYEEEE come from the germline V gene. The CDR3 spans 14 residues. V gave up 4 bases and J gave up 5 bases, with 15 bases separating them. This chain's CDR3 is CASSPGGHYETQYF. The CDR3, as DNA: TGTGCCAGCAGCCCTGGGGGACATTACGAGACCCAGTACTTC. The whole variable domain, filled in from reference TRBV5-6 and TRBJ2-5, reads DAGVTQSPTHLIKTRGQQVTLRCSPKSGHDTVSWYQQALGQGPQFIFQYYEEEERQRGNFPDRFSGHQFPNYSSELNVNALLLGDSALYLCASSPGGHYETQYFGPGTRLLVL.

The V and J genes are TRBV30 and TRBJ2-7, with D possibly matching TRBD1 (5 bases). From germline, CDR1 is GTSNPN and CDR2 SVGIG (reference sequence). The CDR3 loop spans 12 amino acids. V lost 2 bases, J lost 2 bases, and 7 bases lay in between. CDR3: CAWSQGTYEQYF. The DNA of the CDR3 is TGTGCCTGGAGTCAGGGAACCTACGAGCAGTACTTC.

J is TRBJ2-7 and V is TRBV7-2; TRBD1 might be the D (6 bases). The CDR3 is made up of 13 amino acids. The ends were cut back, 5 bases at V and 2 bases at J, with 10 bases in the middle. CDR1 is SGHTA, CDR2 FQGNSA, per germline. In DNA, the CDR3 is TGTGCCAGCAGCCAGGACAGCGCCTACGAGCAGTACTTC. Translating it yields CASSQDSAYEQYF.

This chain uses TRBV7-2 with TRBJ1-1; the D is unclear. V was pared by 6 bases and J by 7 bases, with 18 bases between. Germline V gene sequence: CDR1 SGHTA, CDR2 FQGNSA. This CDR3 has 14 amino acids. As DNA, the CDR3 is TGTGCCAGCAGGGCAGGACTCCCCGGCAGTGAAGCTTTCTTT. Translation gives CASRAGLPGSEAFF.

V is TRBV4-2 and J is TRBJ2-7; 9 bases are a match to TRBD1. The CDR3 consists of 16 residues. Germline assignment: CDR1 LGHNA and CDR2 YNFKEQ. V trimming: 2 bases; J trimming: 1 base; junction bases outside the gene matches: 6. CDR3: CASSQPQGAPSYEQYF. The CDR3 DNA follows: TGTGCCAGCAGCCAACCACAGGGGGCCCCATCCTACGAGCAGTACTTC.

V gene TRBV6-5 combines with J gene TRBJ2-1; D uncertain. Germline values: CDR1 MNHEY, CDR2 SVGAGI. The CDR3 loop spans 13 amino acids. V lost 8 bases and J 1 base, leaving 9 bases between the germline ends. CDR3 in amino acids: CASGDLSYNEQFF. CDR3 DNA sequence: TGTGCCAGCGGCGACTTGTCCTACAATGAGCAGTTCTTC.

The chain uses TRBV29-1 and TRBJ1-5, with D hard to call. There are 13 residues in the CDR3. V dropped 2 bases and J dropped 0 bases, with 5 bases sitting between them. CDR1 and CDR2 (germline): SQVTM, ANQGSEA. In nucleotides, the CDR3 is TGCAGCGTTGAATACAGTAGCAATCAGCCCCAGCATTTT. This translates into CSVEYSSNQPQHF.

V gene TRBV5-1 combines with J gene TRBJ2-2; 11 bases match TRBD1. The germline CDR1 and CDR2 sequences are SGHRS and YFSETQ. This CDR3 has 15 residues. V lost 7 bases and J lost 5; bases outside the gene matches: 7. The CDR3 coding sequence is TGCGCCAGCGAGTGGGGGACAGGGGGGACCGGGGAGCTGTTTTTT. Translation gives CASEWGTGGTGELFF.

This clone counts as large by frequency. This chain joins TRBV27 and TRBJ2-2; perhaps TRBD1 as D (6 bases). Trimming pared 6 bases from V and 4 bases from J, leaving 9 bases between. CDR3 length: 13 amino acids. Germline V gene lookup returns CDR1 MNHEY and CDR2 SMNVEV (reference sequence). The CDR3 loop is CASRPQGTGELFF. Here the CDR3 DNA reads TGTGCCAGCAGACCACAGGGCACCGGGGAGCTGTTTTTT.

The rearrangement joins TRBV10-2 to TRBJ1-4; 7 bases match TRBD1. The CDR3 length is 14 residues. Germline V gene lookup returns CDR1 WSHSY and CDR2 SAAADI. V lost 6 bases to trimming and J lost 5 bases; unmatched junction nucleotides: 6. The CDR3 DNA follows: TGCGCCAGCAGCCCCGGGACAGACAATGAAAAACTGTTTTTT. Residues: CASSPGTDNEKLFF.

The chain uses TRBV6-5 and TRBJ2-1; weak D call: TRBD1 (7 bases). Germline loops: CDR1 MNHEY, CDR2 SVGAGI. Trimming pared 2 bases from V and 7 bases from J, leaving 15 bases between. There are 15 residues in the CDR3. CDR3 sequence reads: CASSYEAGGYNEQFF. CDR3 nucleotides: TGTGCCAGCAGTTACGAGGCAGGGGGGTATAATGAGCAGTTCTTC.

Regarding this clone: The germline gene is not matched at one end of the junction; a read error may be the cause. The V and J genes are TRBV7-7 and TRBJ2-7; tentative D call: TRBD2 (6 bases). CDR1 is SSHAT, CDR2 FNYEAQ, per germline (reference sequence). This CDR3 is built from 15 residues. CDR3 region: CASSPGFGGSYEQYF. The CDR3 coding sequence is TGTGCTAGCAGCCCGGGGTTCGGGGGCTCCTACGAGCAGTACTTC.

The J gene is TRBJ2-1, the V gene TRBV7-2; 10 nucleotides align to TRBD1. The J segment lost 7 bases and the V segment lost 4 bases, leaving 4 bases of the junction unmatched. This CDR3 region has 14 residues. The germline gives CDR1 SGHTA, CDR2 FQGNSA. The CDR3 loop is CASSSRDRGNEQFF. In nucleotides, the CDR3 is TGTGCCAGCAGCTCCCGGGACAGGGGTAATGAGCAGTTCTTC.

The V gene is TRBV7-2, the J gene TRBJ2-7, with 11 bases fitting TRBD2. Germline V gene sequence: CDR1 SGHTA, CDR2 FQGNSA. J gave up 3 bases and V 5 bases, and 9 bases lay outside the gene matches. The CDR3 totals 16 residues. The DNA of the CDR3 is TGTGCCAGCAGCCTCAATCCCGGGACTAGCGGCTACGAGCAGTACTTC. Protein sequence: CASSLNPGTSGYEQYF.

J is TRBJ2-2 and V is TRBV19; 7 bases agree with TRBD2. Germline V gene lookup returns CDR1 LNHDA and CDR2 SQIVND (reference sequence). The CDR3 runs to 14 residues. V lost 9 bases to trimming and J lost 0 bases; unmatched junction nucleotides: 4. This chain's CDR3 is CASRLAPNTGELFF. The CDR3 nucleotides read TGTGCCAGCCGACTAGCTCCGAACACCGGGGAGCTGTTTTTT.

This chain connects TRBV11-2 to TRBJ1-2, with TRBD1 identical over 9 bases. The CDR3 loop spans 14 amino acids. Unmatched junction bases numbered 5, after V lost 5 bases and J lost 4 bases. Germline assignment: CDR1 SGHAT and CDR2 FQNNGV. CDR3 DNA: TGTGCCAGCAGCGGAGGGACAGGGCTCTATGGCTACACCTTC. Its translation: CASSGGTGLYGYTF. Full variable domain (remainder filled in from reference TRBV11-2 and TRBJ1-2): EAGVAQSPRYKIIEKRQSVAFWCNPISGHATLYWYQQILGQGPKLLIQFQNNGVVDDSQLPKDRFSAERLKGVDSTLKIQPAKLEDSAVYLCASSGGTGLYGYTFGSGTRLTVV.

The chain couples TRBV19 to TRBJ2-3, with 7 nucleotides matching TRBD1. From germline, CDR1 is LNHDA and CDR2 SQIVND (reference sequence). Losses at the gene ends were 6 bases for V and 1 base for J; bases not matched to a gene: 4. The CDR3 has 14 amino acids. The CDR3 is CASSLQGRTDTQYF. As DNA, the CDR3 is TGTGCCAGTAGCCTACAGGGGCGCACAGATACGCAGTATTTT.

The genes are TRBV19 and TRBJ1-2; possibly TRBD1 for D (5 bases). With 1 base removed from V and 4 bases from J, the gap between germline ends came to 10 bases. The CDR3 has 14 amino acids. Germline-derived CDR1 and CDR2 are LNHDA and SQIVND (reference sequence). CDR3 in DNA: TGTGCCAGTAGTATAGTTGGGGCTATCTATGGCTACACCTTC. Encoded protein: CASSIVGAIYGYTF.

This rearrangement joins TRBV6-1 to TRBJ2-7; a possible D gene is TRBD1 (6 bases). The CDR3 sequence is 11 residues long. The V end lost 6 bases, the J end lost 5 bases, and 8 bases lay between the germline ends. In germline, CDR1 is MNHNS, CDR2 SASEGT. The CDR3 region is CASSRGNEQYF. DNA of the CDR3: TGTGCCAGCAGCAGGGGAAACGAGCAGTACTTC.

The rearrangement uses TRBV5-5 and TRBJ2-4; D might be TRBD2 (5 bases). CDR1 is SGHKS and CDR2 is YYEKEE in the germline V gene (reference sequence). Trimming took 0 bases from V and 6 from J, leaving 10 bases between them. This CDR3 is built from 14 residues. CDR3 residues: CASSLAAGRNIQYF. Written as DNA, the CDR3 is TGTGCCAGCAGCTTGGCCGCGGGCCGAAACATTCAGTACTTC. The entire variable domain, with the rest obtained from reference TRBV5-5 and TRBJ2-4, is as follows: DAGVTQSPTHLIKTRGQQVTLRCSPISGHKSVSWYQQVLGQGPQFIFQYYEKEERGRGNFPDRFSARQFPNYSSELNVNALLLGDSALYLCASSLAAGRNIQYFGAGTRLSVL.